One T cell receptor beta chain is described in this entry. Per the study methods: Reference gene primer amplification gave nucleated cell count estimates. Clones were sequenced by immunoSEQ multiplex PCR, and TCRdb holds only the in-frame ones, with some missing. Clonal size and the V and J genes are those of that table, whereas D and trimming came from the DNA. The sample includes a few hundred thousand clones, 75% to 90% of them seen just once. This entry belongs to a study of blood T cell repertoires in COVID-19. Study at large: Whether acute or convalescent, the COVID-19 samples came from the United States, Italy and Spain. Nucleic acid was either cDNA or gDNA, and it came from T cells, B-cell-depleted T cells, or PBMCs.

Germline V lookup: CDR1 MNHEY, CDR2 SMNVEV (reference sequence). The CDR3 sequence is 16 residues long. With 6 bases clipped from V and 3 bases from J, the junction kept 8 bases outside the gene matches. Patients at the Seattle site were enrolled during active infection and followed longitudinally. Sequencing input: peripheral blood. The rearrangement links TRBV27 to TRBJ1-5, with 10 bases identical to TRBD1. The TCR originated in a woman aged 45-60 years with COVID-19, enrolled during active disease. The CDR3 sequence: CASSAGQGFLNQPQHF. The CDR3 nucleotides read TGTGCCAGCAGCGCGGGACAGGGGTTCCTCAATCAGCCCCAGCATTTT.